The 30 T cell receptor beta chains given below trace back to one sample, sequenced in a study of cytomegalovirus exposure and HLA in healthy donors. In the PCR, 60 Vbeta and 13 Jbeta primers were used. The table came from immunoSEQ multiplex PCR; TCRdb's copy has only in-frame clones and leaves some out. The sample carries some 180,000 clones, around 82% recorded once. The specimen sequenced was PBMCs. The origin of the receptors is a woman in her twenties or thirties in good health and CMV-seropositive.

Here the CDR3 reads CSVEGAAGQETQYF. CDR3 coding DNA: TGCAGCGTTGAAGGGGCAGCCGGTCAAGAGACCCAGTACTTC. This sequence joins TRBV29-1 and TRBJ2-5; no firm D call. The CDR3 contains 14 residues. Between the trimmed V and J ends, which lost 1 base and 2 bases, there was a span of 11 bases. The V gene's germline CDR1 is SQVTM and CDR2 ANQGSEA.

The chain carries TRBV18 and TRBJ1-6, with 9 bases fitting TRBD1. Trimming cost V 1 base and J 10 bases; bases outside gene matches: 5. The CDR3 contains 15 residues. The V gene's germline CDR1 is KGHSH and CDR2 LQKENI. The CDR3 DNA follows: TGTGCCAGCTCACCACGGGACAGGGTGGGGTCACCCCTCCACTTT. As protein: CASSPRDRVGSPLHF.

The CDR3 bases are TGTGCCAGCAGCCCCCCATCGACAGGTCAAAATGGCTACACCTTC. This translates into CASSPPSTGQNGYTF. The rearrangement joins TRBV9 to TRBJ1-2; perhaps TRBD1 as D (6 bases). Trimming took off 4 bases at V and 6 bases at J, with 19 bases between the two ends. CDR1 is SGDLS and CDR2 is YYNGEE in the germline V gene. CDR3 size: 15 residues.

V is TRBV5-4 and J is TRBJ2-3; 8 positions match TRBD1. Germline values: CDR1 SGHNT, CDR2 YYREEE (reference sequence). Trimming cost V 2 bases and J 2 bases; bases outside gene matches: 4. The CDR3 totals 15 residues. This CDR3 reads CASSFRTGNTDTQYF. The CDR3 coding sequence is TGTGCCAGCAGCTTCAGGACAGGGAACACAGATACGCAGTATTTT.

This clone has a single count. The CDR3 here is CASSLPGLALGTQYF. The CDR3 DNA follows: TGTGCCAGCAGCTTACCGGGACTAGCTCTCGGTACGCAGTATTTT. This chain uses TRBV5-4 with TRBJ2-3, with 9 bases identical to TRBD2. V was clipped by 2 bases and J by 8 bases; unmatched bases: 9. This CDR3 contains 15 residues. CDR1 and CDR2 (germline): SGHNT, YYREEE (reference sequence).

V and J are TRBV7-2 and TRBJ1-1, with D unclear. Germline V lookup: CDR1 SGHTA, CDR2 FQGNSA. The CDR3 covers 14 residues. Deletions cut 2 bases from V and 0 bases from J, with 7 bases between. The CDR3 here is CASSLFYMNTEAFF. Written as DNA, the CDR3 is TGTGCCAGCAGCTTATTTTACATGAACACTGAAGCTTTCTTT. Filled out from reference TRBV7-2 and TRBJ1-1, the complete variable domain reads GAGVSQSPSNKVTEKGKDVELRCDPISGHTALYWYRQSLGQGLEFLIYFQGNSAPDKSGLPSDRFSAERTGGSVSTLTIQRTQQEDSAVYLCASSLFYMNTEAFFGQGTRLTVV.

The rearrangement joins TRBV7-6 to TRBJ1-6; 8 positions agree with TRBD1. V gave up 1 base and J gave up 8 bases; unmatched junction bases: 4. The CDR3 consists of 15 residues. The germline CDR1 and CDR2 sequences are SGHVS and FNYEAQ. CDR3 protein: CASSLGQGADSPLHF. The CDR3 DNA sequence: TGTGCCAGCAGCTTAGGTCAGGGGGCTGATTCACCCCTCCACTTT.

In this sample, this clone turned up a few times. V and J are TRBV4-2 and TRBJ2-6; 7 nucleotides agree with TRBD1. V lost 3 bases and J lost 2; bases outside the gene matches: 13. The CDR3 has 19 amino acids. Per the germline V gene, CDR1 is LGHNA and CDR2 is YNFKEQ. CDR3 sequence: CASSQTRQGMGAGANVLTF. CDR3 sequence (DNA): TGTGCCAGCAGCCAGACGAGACAGGGTATGGGTGCTGGGGCCAACGTCCTGACTTTC.

The V gene is TRBV25-1, the J gene TRBJ1-5; D might be TRBD1 (6 bases). CDR3 length equals 16 residues. In germline, CDR1 is MGHDK, CDR2 SYGVNS. Trimming left V 1 base short and J 2 bases short, with 12 bases between. Here the CDR3 DNA reads TGTGCCAGCAGTGAATTCGGACAGTCCGGCAATCAGCCCCAGCATTTT. Translated, it gives CASSEFGQSGNQPQHF.

The chain combines TRBV19 with TRBJ1-5, with D tentatively TRBD1 (5 bases). Germline V lookup: CDR1 LNHDA, CDR2 SQIVND (reference sequence). This CDR3 region has 15 residues. V shed 0 bases and J shed 2 bases, with 8 bases lying between them. This CDR3 reads CASSIDAGGNQPQHF. Written as DNA, the CDR3 is TGTGCCAGTAGTATAGACGCGGGGGGCAATCAGCCCCAGCATTTT.

The CDR3 sequence is CASSQDSLADPLDEQFF. DNA for the CDR3: TGTGCCAGCAGCCAAGATTCACTAGCGGACCCCTTGGATGAGCAGTTCTTC. V usage is TRBV4-2 and J usage is TRBJ2-1; 8 nucleotides line up with TRBD2. V lost 0 bases, J lost 8 bases, and 12 bases stayed unmatched. The CDR3 is 17 amino acids. Germline V lookup: CDR1 LGHNA, CDR2 YNFKEQ.

With regard to this clone: Germline is not matched at one junction end, which may reflect a read error. The chain couples TRBV27 to TRBJ2-3; 9 bases are shared with TRBD2. This CDR3 has 15 residues. Per germline, CDR1 MNHEY and CDR2 SMNVEV (reference sequence). The CDR3 region is CASSLSSGGTDAQYF. CDR3 DNA sequence: TGTGCCAGCAGTTTGAGTAGCGGGGGCACAGATGCGCAGTATTTT.

The rearrangement links TRBV27 to TRBJ2-2; maybe TRBD1 (6 bases). Trimming left V 5 bases short and J 0 bases short, with 10 bases between. The CDR3 runs 15 residues. Germline CDR1 MNHEY, CDR2 SMNVEV (reference sequence). The CDR3 sequence: CASSQDRTNTGELFF. CDR3 nucleotide sequence: TGTGCCAGCAGTCAGGACAGAACGAACACCGGGGAGCTGTTTTTT.

This chain joins TRBV28 and TRBJ1-6, with D possibly being TRBD1 (6 bases). Trimming took 8 bases from V and 9 from J, leaving 17 bases between them. CDR3 length: 14 residues. CDR1 and CDR2 (germline): MDHEN, SYDVKM. CDR3 loop: CASSTGTRGSPLHF. CDR3 sequence (DNA): TGTGCCAGCTCGACCGGGACACGGGGTTCACCCCTCCACTTT.

The rearrangement links TRBV9 to TRBJ2-2, with a possible D match to TRBD2 (6 bases). Germline-derived CDR1 and CDR2 are SGDLS and YYNGEE. V was cut by 2 bases and J by 7 bases, with 15 bases left in between. The CDR3 runs 15 residues. CDR3 residues: CASSVIPGVGGELFF. CDR3 nucleotide sequence: TGTGCCAGCAGCGTTATACCGGGAGTTGGCGGGGAGCTGTTTTTT.

The chain combines TRBV9 with TRBJ2-7, with D perhaps matching TRBD1 (8 bases). The V gene's germline CDR1 is SGDLS and CDR2 YYNGEE. The CDR3 totals 14 residues. Trimming took off 0 bases at V and 6 bases at J, with 13 bases between the two ends. In DNA form, the CDR3 reads TGTGCCAGCAGCGTAGGGGGGGGACAGGCCGAGCAGTACTTC. As protein: CASSVGGGQAEQYF. Full variable domain (remainder filled in from reference TRBV9 and TRBJ2-7): DSGVTQTPKHLITATGQRVTLRCSPRSGDLSVYWYQQSLDQGLQFLIQYYNGEERAKGNILERFSAQQFPDLHSELNLSSLELGDSALYFCASSVGGGQAEQYFGPGTRLTVT.

The chain links TRBV2 to TRBJ2-5; the match to TRBD2 covers 9 bases. The CDR3 loop spans 15 amino acids. Germline V gene data show CDR1 as SNHLY and CDR2 as FYNNEI. V was clipped by 3 bases and J by 4 bases; unmatched bases: 6. This CDR3 reads CASSETSGIGETQYF. The CDR3 nucleotides are TGTGCCAGCAGTGAGACTAGCGGTATCGGAGAGACCCAGTACTTC. Based on the CDR3 plus reference TRBV2 and TRBJ2-5, the full variable domain is EPEVTQTPSHQVTQMGQEVILRCVPISNHLYFYWYRQILGQKVEFLVSFYNNEISEKSEIFDDQFSVERPDGSNFTLKIRSTKLEDSAMYFCASSETSGIGETQYFGPGTRLLVL.

This clone was detected only a few times. The chain carries TRBV5-6 and TRBJ1-5, with 10 bases aligning to TRBD1. The CDR3 has 16 amino acids. V shed 3 bases, J shed 2 bases, and the junction held 5 bases outside the gene matches. CDR1 is SGHDT, CDR2 YYEEEE, per germline. The CDR3 region is CASSSSGTGGNQPQHF. As DNA, the CDR3 is TGTGCCAGCAGCTCATCCGGGACAGGGGGCAATCAGCCCCAGCATTTT.

The chain carries TRBV12-2 and TRBJ1-2; the table's D gene call, TRBD1, was not cross checked with the DNA. TRBV12-2 represents a pseudogene. The CDR3 has 17 residues. The CDR3 loop is CASRLNKPRQGNYGYTF. Here the CDR3 DNA reads TGTGCAAGTCGCTTAAACAAACCAAGACAGGGGAACTATGGCTACACCTTC.

V is TRBV27 and J is TRBJ2-7; D is possibly TRBD2 (6 bases). This CDR3 has 14 residues. Germline loops: CDR1 MNHEY, CDR2 SMNVEV (reference sequence). V lost 3 bases to trimming and J lost 3 bases, with 12 bases between them. In DNA, the CDR3 is TGTGCCAGCAGTTTGGCAGCGGGCGGCTACGAGCAGTACTTC. This encodes CASSLAAGGYEQYF.

The chain joins TRBV15 to TRBJ2-5; 9 bases match TRBD2. The CDR3 length is 13 residues. Losses at the gene ends were 10 bases for V and 4 bases for J; bases not matched to a gene: 7. Germline V gene lookup returns CDR1 LNHNV and CDR2 YYDKDF (reference sequence). Here the CDR3 reads CASGGATGETQYF. The CDR3 nucleotides are TGTGCCAGCGGGGGGGCCACCGGAGAGACCCAGTACTTC.

The chain joins TRBV7-8 to TRBJ2-7, with D possibly being TRBD2 (5 bases). The CDR3 extends over 15 amino acids. Between the trimmed V and J ends, which lost 4 bases and 0 bases, there was a span of 13 bases. Germline V gene lookup returns CDR1 SGHVS and CDR2 FQNEAQ. In DNA form, the CDR3 reads TGTGCCAGCAGCTCACAATCGGGGAGCTCCTACGAGCAGTACTTC. Amino acid sequence: CASSSQSGSSYEQYF. The variable domain in full, with the rest retrieved from reference TRBV7-8 and TRBJ2-7, is GAGVSQSPRYKVAKRGQDVALRCDPISGHVSLFWYQQALGQGPEFLTYFQNEAQLDKSGLPSDRFFAERPEGSVSTLKIQRTQQEDSAVYLCASSSQSGSSYEQYFGPGTRLTVT.

The rearrangement uses TRBV9 and TRBJ2-3; TRBD2 aligns across 11 bases. CDR3 length equals 16 residues. The germline CDR1 and CDR2 sequences are SGDLS and YYNGEE. The trim removed 0 bases at V and 1 base at J, leaving 1 base unmatched. The CDR3 loop reads CASSVELAGGTDTQYF. DNA for the CDR3: TGTGCCAGCAGCGTAGAACTAGCGGGAGGCACAGATACGCAGTATTTT.

The rearrangement links TRBV19 to TRBJ2-1; D gene unclear. The germline CDR1 and CDR2 sequences are LNHDA and SQIVND (reference sequence). The V and J ends lost 11 bases and 2 bases respectively, with 16 bases between them. This CDR3 is 14 amino acids long. The CDR3 loop is CAGYERIPYNEQFF. DNA for the CDR3: TGTGCCGGGTACGAGAGGATCCCCTACAATGAGCAGTTCTTC.

J is TRBJ1-5 and V is TRBV6-7; D may be TRBD1 (6 bases). TRBV6-7 has ORF status, its function being uncertain. This CDR3 comprises 13 residues. V gave up 10 bases and J gave up 5 bases, with 15 bases separating them. CDR3 coding DNA: TGTGCCATTAACAGGGTGGAGCATCAGCCCCAGCATTTT. Its protein is CAINRVEHQPQHF.

The J gene is TRBJ2-5, the V gene TRBV11-3; D uncertain. V lost 1 base and J 5 bases, leaving 14 bases between the germline ends. Germline V gene sequence: CDR1 SGHNT, CDR2 YENEEA. The CDR3 is 15 residues long. As DNA, the CDR3 is TGTGCCAGCAGCTTAGGACTGGAGTACCGGGAGACCCAGTACTTC. As protein: CASSLGLEYRETQYF. Full variable domain (outside the CDR3, taken from reference TRBV11-3 and TRBJ2-5): EAGVVQSPRYKIIEKKQPVAFWCNPISGHNTLYWYLQNLGQGPELLIRYENEEAVDDSQLPKDRFSAERLKGVDSTLKIQPAELGDSAVYLCASSLGLEYRETQYFGPGTRLLVL.

V usage is TRBV4-1 and J usage is TRBJ2-7, with D perhaps matching TRBD1 (6 bases). V was pared by 1 base and J by 5 bases, with 9 bases between. CDR1 and CDR2 from the germline V gene are MGHRA and YSYEKL. The CDR3 is 13 residues long. Here the CDR3 DNA reads TGCGCCAGCAGCCAAGGAAGGGGGAACGAGCAGTACTTC. Protein sequence: CASSQGRGNEQYF.

This clone was detected once. A read error may produce the germline difference seen at one junction end. The V call is TRBV7-9, the J call TRBJ1-1; D is unclear. CDR3 length: 12 residues. From germline, CDR1 is SEHNR and CDR2 FQNEAQ (reference sequence). Written as DNA, the CDR3 is TGTTCCAGCAGCTTAGTAGACACTGAAGCTTTCTTT. This encodes CSSSLVDTEAFF.

The rearrangement links TRBV19 to TRBJ1-6, with 8 bases fitting TRBD1. Germline trimming cut 4 bases from V and 8 bases from J; bases unmatched to any gene: 7. Germline V gene data show CDR1 as LNHDA and CDR2 as SQIVND (reference sequence). This CDR3 is built from 15 residues. Written as DNA, the CDR3 is TGTGCCAGTAGTACTTCCGACAGGGGAGATTCACCCCTCCACTTT. It is translated as CASSTSDRGDSPLHF.

V usage is TRBV12-5 and J usage is TRBJ1-1, with 8 nucleotides matching TRBD1. Germline V gene data show CDR1 as LGHNT and CDR2 as FRNRAP. CDR3 length: 15 residues. V lost 3 bases to trimming and J lost 4 bases; unmatched junction nucleotides: 7. The CDR3, as DNA: TGTGCTAGTGGTTTCTCAGGGGGCTTGGGCACTGAAGCTTTCTTT. Translated, it gives CASGFSGGLGTEAFF.